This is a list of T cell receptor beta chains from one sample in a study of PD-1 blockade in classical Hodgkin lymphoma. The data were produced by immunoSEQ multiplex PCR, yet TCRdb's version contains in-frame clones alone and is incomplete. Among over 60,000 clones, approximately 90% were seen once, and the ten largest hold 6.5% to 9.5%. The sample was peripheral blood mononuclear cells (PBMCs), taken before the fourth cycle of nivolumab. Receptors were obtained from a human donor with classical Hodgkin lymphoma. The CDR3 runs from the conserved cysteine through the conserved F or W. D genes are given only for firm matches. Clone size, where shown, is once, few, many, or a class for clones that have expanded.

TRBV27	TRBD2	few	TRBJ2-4	CASSLSVPGGLAKNIQYF	TGTGCCAGCAGTTTATCTGTGCCGGGGGGGCTAGCCAAAAACATTCAGTACTTC
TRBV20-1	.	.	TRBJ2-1	CSARVNHEQFF	TGCAGTGCTAGAGTAAATCATGAGCAGTTCTTC
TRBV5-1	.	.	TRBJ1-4	CASTTGAGTYNEKLFF	TGCGCCAGCACCACCGGGGCCGGGACATATAATGAAAAACTGTTTTTT
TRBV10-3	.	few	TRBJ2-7	CAISAGGGSYEQYF	TGTGCCATCAGCGCAGGGGGGGGCTCCTACGAGCAGTACTTC
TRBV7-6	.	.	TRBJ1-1	CASSLRLNTEAFF	TGTGCCAGCAGCTTACGGTTGAACACTGAAGCTTTCTTT
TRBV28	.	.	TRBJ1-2	CASSPQFGGRVNGYTF	TGTGCCAGCAGTCCCCAGTTTGGGGGGCGGGTAAATGGCTACACCTTC
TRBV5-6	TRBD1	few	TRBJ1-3	CASSVGQAVIGNTIYF	TGTGCCAGCAGCGTCGGACAGGCGGTCATTGGAAACACCATATATTTT
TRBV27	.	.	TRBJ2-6	CASSFLISGSGANVLTF	TGTGCCAGCAGTTTCCTTATTTCGGGCTCTGGGGCCAACGTCCTGACTTTC
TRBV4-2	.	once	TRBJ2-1	CASSQDRRGQEQFF	TGTGCCAGCAGCCAAGATCGGCGGGGCCAGGAGCAGTTCTTC
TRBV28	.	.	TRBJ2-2	CASSHGGGPNTGELFF	TGTGCCAGCAGCCACGGGGGCGGGCCGAACACCGGGGAGCTGTTTTTT
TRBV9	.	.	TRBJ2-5	CAGLRETQYF	TGTGCCGGGTTGAGGGAGACCCAGTACTTC
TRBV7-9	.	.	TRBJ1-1	CASSYTQGTEAFF	TGTGCCAGCAGCTATACACAGGGCACTGAAGCTTTCTTT
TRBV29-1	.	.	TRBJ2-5	CSVGTGAKRETQYF	TGCAGCGTTGGCACGGGGGCCAAACGTGAGACCCAGTACTTC
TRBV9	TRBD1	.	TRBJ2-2	CASSPRTGGGGELFF	TGTGCCAGCAGCCCTAGGACAGGGGGTGGCGGGGAGCTGTTTTTT
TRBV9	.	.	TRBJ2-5	CASSAGRRSQETQYF	TGTGCCAGCAGCGCAGGAAGACGGAGCCAAGAGACCCAGTACTTC
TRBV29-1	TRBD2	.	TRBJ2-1	CSVRLADYNEQFF	TGCAGCGTTCGGCTAGCGGATTACAATGAGCAGTTCTTC
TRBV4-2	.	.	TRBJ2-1	CASSQGGPADEQFF	TGTGCCAGCAGCCAAGGCGGACCAGCGGATGAGCAGTTCTTC
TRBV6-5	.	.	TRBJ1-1	CASSYSWGNTEAFF	TGTGCCAGCAGTTACTCTTGGGGGAACACTGAAGCTTTCTTT
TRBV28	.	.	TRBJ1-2	CASSLRQGAGYTF	TGTGCCAGCAGTCTTCGGCAGGGTGCTGGCTACACCTTC
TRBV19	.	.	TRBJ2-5	CASSMIGEETQYF	TGTGCCAGTAGTATGATCGGCGAAGAGACCCAGTACTTC
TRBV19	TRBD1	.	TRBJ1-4	CASRDRGTGNEKLFF	TGTGCCAGTAGGGACAGGGGAACTGGAAATGAAAAACTGTTTTTT
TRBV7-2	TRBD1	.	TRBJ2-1	CASSPTGGSYNEQFF	TGTGCCAGCAGCCCTACAGGGGGCTCCTACAATGAGCAGTTCTTC
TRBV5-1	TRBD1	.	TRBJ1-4	CASSLGPGQGGEKLFF	TGCGCCAGCAGCTTGGGTCCGGGACAGGGGGGTGAAAAACTGTTTTTT
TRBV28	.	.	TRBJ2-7	CASSPQAFSYEQYF	TGTGCCAGCAGTCCCCAGGCTTTCAGCTACGAGCAGTACTTC
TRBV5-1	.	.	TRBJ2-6	CASSLEGGSGANVLTF	TGCGCCAGCAGCTTGGAGGGGGGCTCTGGGGCCAACGTCCTGACTTTC
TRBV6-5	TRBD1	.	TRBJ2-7	CASSYSYGTGAYEQYF	TGTGCCAGCAGTTACTCGTACGGGACAGGGGCATACGAGCAGTACTTC
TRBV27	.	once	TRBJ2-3	CASSSGGTDTQYF	TGTGCCAGCAGCTCGGGGGGCACAGATACGCAGTATTTT
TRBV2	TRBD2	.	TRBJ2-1	CASRRTSGKDNEQFF	TGTGCCAGCAGAAGGACTAGCGGTAAGGACAATGAGCAGTTCTTC
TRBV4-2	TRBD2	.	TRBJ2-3	CASSQERSTSGGGPRLLDTQYF	TGTGCCAGCAGCCAAGAGCGCTCGACTAGCGGGGGGGGACCTAGGCTCCTTGATACGCAGTATTTT
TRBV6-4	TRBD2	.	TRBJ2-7	CASSDPTSGRHHEQYF	TGTGCCAGCAGCGACCCGACTAGCGGGAGACACCACGAGCAGTACTTC
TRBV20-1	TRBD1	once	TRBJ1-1	CSASLGQGAFF	TGCAGTGCCTCACTTGGACAGGGGGCTTTCTTT
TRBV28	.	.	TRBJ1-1	CASSNHQGTEAFF	TGTGCCAGCAGTAACCATCAGGGCACTGAAGCTTTCTTT
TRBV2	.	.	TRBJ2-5	CASSGGGLEGETQYF	TGTGCCAGCAGTGGAGGCGGGCTCGAAGGGGAGACCCAGTACTTC
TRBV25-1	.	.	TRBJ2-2	CASSEVGRTNTGELFF	TGTGCCAGCAGTGAAGTTGGCAGGACCAACACCGGGGAGCTGTTTTTT
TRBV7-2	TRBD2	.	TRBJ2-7	CASSLVAGGPPYEQYF	TGTGCCAGCAGCTTGGTTGCGGGGGGGCCTCCCTACGAGCAGTACTTC
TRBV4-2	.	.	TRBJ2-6	CASSQVGTSSSGANVLTF	TGTGCCAGCAGCCAAGTCGGGACATCTAGCTCTGGGGCCAACGTCCTGACTTTC
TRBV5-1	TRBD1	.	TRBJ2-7	CASSPDRDRRDEQYF	TGCGCCAGCAGCCCAGACCGGGACAGGAGAGACGAGCAGTACTTC
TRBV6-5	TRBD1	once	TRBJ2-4	CASSPQPGGAYIQYF	TGTGCCAGCTCCCCCCAACCAGGGGGCGCATACATTCAGTACTTC
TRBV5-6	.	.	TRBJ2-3	CASSETTVTDTQYF	TGTGCCAGCAGCGAGACGACAGTAACAGATACGCAGTATTTT
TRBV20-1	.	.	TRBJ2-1	CSASKYNEQFF	TGCAGTGCCTCAAAATACAATGAGCAGTTCTTC
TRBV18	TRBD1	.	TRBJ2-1	CASSIQGAGNEQFF	TGTGCCAGCTCAATACAGGGGGCGGGAAATGAGCAGTTCTTC
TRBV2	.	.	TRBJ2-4	CASKGTAGAKNIQYF	TGTGCCAGCAAAGGGACGGCGGGTGCCAAAAACATTCAGTACTTC